A selection of T cell receptor beta chains follows, all from one sample in a study of cytomegalovirus exposure and HLA in healthy donors. Method: immunoSEQ multiplex PCR; TCRdb's copy keeps in-frame clones and lacks some. The sample carries hundreds of thousands of clones, roughly 91% recorded once. The specimen was PBMCs. Every receptor here comes from a woman in her thirties in good health and CMV-seronegative. Both conserved end residues are part of each CDR3. The D gene is left open where the match is weak. Rows give clone size only sometimes, using once, few, many, or a class for an expanded clone.

j_call clone_size d_call v_call cdr3_length cdr3_aa cdr3_nt
TRBJ1-4 - - TRBV28 14 CASLSGIGDEKLFF TGTGCCAGCTTATCCGGGATTGGGGATGAAAAACTGTTTTTT
TRBJ2-2 - - TRBV5-1 12 CASSPVVGELFF TGCGCCAGCAGCCCAGTGGTCGGGGAGCTGTTTTTT
TRBJ1-5 - TRBD1 TRBV19 16 CASSMTGETSNQPQHF TGTGCCAGTAGTATGACAGGGGAGACGAGCAATCAGCCCCAGCATTTT
TRBJ2-7 - - TRBV6-5 13 CASSRRDSYEQYF TGTGCCAGCAGCCGCCGGGACTCCTACGAGCAGTACTTC
TRBJ1-1 - - TRBV4-2 16 CASSQEMAGADTEAFF TGTGCCAGCAGCCAAGAAATGGCAGGGGCCGACACTGAAGCTTTCTTT
TRBJ2-3 - - TRBV19 11 CASSGLDTQYF TGTGCCAGTAGTGGGTTAGATACGCAGTATTTT
TRBJ1-2 - - TRBV21-1 14 CASSTDRLPYGYTF TGTGCCAGCAGCACCGACAGACTCCCCTATGGCTACACCTTC
TRBJ1-5 few TRBD1 TRBV2 14 CASTRTGNIQPQHF TGTGCCAGCACCCGGACAGGGAATATCCAGCCCCAGCATTTT
TRBJ2-1 - - TRBV20-1 10 CSARDFWEFF TGCAGTGCTAGAGACTTCTGGGAGTTCTTC
TRBJ2-5 - - TRBV18 13 CASSPGVGETQYF TGTGCCAGCTCACCAGGCGTCGGAGAGACCCAGTACTTC
TRBJ2-7 - - TRBV28 15 CASSFGDPLTYEQYF TGTGCCAGCAGTTTTGGGGACCCCTTAACCTACGAGCAGTACTTC
TRBJ2-3 - - TRBV29-1 16 CSVKNLAMGYTDTQYF TGCAGCGTCAAAAACCTAGCTATGGGGTACACAGATACGCAGTATTTT
TRBJ2-7 - - TRBV27 13 CASSLGISYEQYF TGTGCCAGCAGTTTGGGCATTTCCTACGAGCAGTACTTC
TRBJ2-7 - - TRBV2 18 CASSVFSVTRPELDEQYF TGTGCCAGCAGTGTTTTTAGCGTTACTCGTCCCGAACTAGACGAGCAGTACTTC
TRBJ1-1 few - TRBV28 11 CASRINTEAFF TGTGCCAGCAGAATCAACACTGAAGCTTTCTTT
TRBJ2-1 - TRBD2 TRBV27 16 CASSLSLAGANNEQFF TGTGCCAGCAGTTTATCACTAGCGGGAGCCAACAATGAGCAGTTCTTC
TRBJ2-2 - TRBD1 TRBV5-6 15 CASSSDRVSPGELFF TGTGCCAGCAGCTCGGACAGGGTGAGCCCCGGGGAGCTGTTTTTT
TRBJ1-2 - - TRBV5-1 15 CASSSRRRGNYGYTF TGCGCCAGCAGCTCCCGAAGGAGGGGGAACTATGGCTACACCTTC
TRBJ1-2 few - TRBV7-3 12 CASSSGRDGYTF TGTGCCAGCAGCTCCGGACGAGATGGCTACACCTTC
TRBJ1-4 once - TRBV4-1 14 CASSQLPADEKLFF TGCGCCAGCAGCCAACTACCGGCAGATGAAAAACTGTTTTTT
TRBJ2-7 few TRBD2 TRBV2 12 CASGGLAYEQYF TGTGCCAGCGGGGGACTAGCCTACGAGCAGTACTTC
TRBJ1-5 few - TRBV19 16 CASSIVQSALNQPQHF TGTGCCAGTAGTATAGTACAGTCCGCTCTTAATCAGCCCCAGCATTTT
TRBJ2-3 - TRBD2 TRBV27 16 CASSKLAGGPVDTQYF TGTGCCAGCAGTAAGCTAGCGGGAGGGCCCGTAGATACGCAGTATTTT
TRBJ2-7 - - TRBV29-1 14 CSLPYGDGSYEQYF TGCAGCCTCCCCTACGGGGACGGCTCCTACGAGCAGTACTTC
TRBJ2-3 - - TRBV18 14 CASSPPALTDTQYF TGTGCCAGCTCACCACCCGCCCTCACAGATACGCAGTATTTT
TRBJ2-1 - - TRBV5-1 12 CASSWEGDEQFF TGCGCCAGCAGCTGGGAAGGGGATGAGCAGTTCTTC
TRBJ1-2 - TRBD1 TRBV5-4 14 CASSRTGQKYGYTF TGTGCCAGCAGCCGTACGGGACAGAAATATGGCTACACCTTC
TRBJ2-1 - TRBD2 TRBV7-3 15 CASSLGLAYDNEQFF TGTGCCAGCAGCTTGGGACTAGCATATGACAATGAGCAGTTCTTC
TRBJ2-3 - - TRBV27 13 CASSPDQTDTQYF TGTGCCAGCAGTCCCGATCAAACAGATACGCAGTATTTT
TRBJ2-7 - TRBD2 TRBV19 15 CASSIALAAAYEQYF TGTGCCAGTAGTATAGCTCTAGCGGCAGCCTACGAGCAGTACTTC
TRBJ2-5 - TRBD1 TRBV6-1 14 CASRDNRGRETQYF TGTGCCAGCAGAGACAACAGGGGTAGAGAGACCCAGTACTTC
TRBJ1-3 - - TRBV30 13 CAWAPGAGNTIYF TGTGCCTGGGCCCCGGGAGCTGGAAACACCATATATTTT
TRBJ2-1 - - TRBV5-6 12 CASSFSPHEQFF TGTGCCAGCAGCTTTAGTCCCCATGAGCAGTTCTTC
TRBJ2-2 - - TRBV27 14 CASSLHKNTGELFF TGTGCCAGCAGTTTACACAAAAACACCGGGGAGCTGTTTTTT
TRBJ2-3 - - TRBV7-6 15 CASSLNLGGTDTQYF TGTGCCAGCAGCCTCAACCTAGGGGGCACAGATACGCAGTATTTT
TRBJ2-3 - TRBD2 TRBV4-3 18 CASSQEGGSGKSTDTQYF TGCGCCAGCAGCCAAGAGGGAGGTAGCGGGAAGTCCACAGATACGCAGTATTTT